The sequence of this T cell receptor beta chain was determined in a study of blood T cell repertoires in COVID-19. Study-wide background: Some COVID-19 samples were acute and others convalescent; all came from the United States, Italy and Spain. PBMCs, B-cell-depleted T cells, or T cells were the source of the cDNA or gDNA that made up the material.

As handled by the study authors: For nucleated cells, counts were estimated from reference gene primer amplification. TCRdb keeps only in-frame clones here, not all; method: immunoSEQ multiplex PCR. Clone size and V and J calls were adopted from that table, with D and trimming inferred from the DNA. The data contain nearly 400,000 clones, roughly 91% of them singletons. Cohorts were determined from participant-reported clinical history. The clonotype was recovered from a woman aged 25-40 years who had recovered from COVID-19. Sequenced material: PBMCs or T cells enriched from blood (not recorded which).

The CDR3 loop reads CASSGNLAIATDTQYF. The CDR3 DNA sequence: TGCGCCAGCAGCGGGAATCTAGCGATCGCCACAGATACGCAGTATTTT. V and J are TRBV5-1 and TRBJ2-3; possible D gene TRBD2, 6 bases. The germline V gene has CDR1 SGHRS and CDR2 YFSETQ. This CDR3 contains 16 residues. The V and J ends lost 4 bases and 2 bases respectively, with 17 bases between them.